These T cell receptor beta chains were read from a single sample in a study of OX40 agonist ivuxolimab in advanced cancers. Here immunoSEQ multiplex PCR was the method, and the copy in TCRdb shows in-frame clones only, minus some. Here the sample spans 90,000 or so clones, around nine tenths being singletons. The sample here was CD4+ or CD8+ T cells sorted from blood, taken in a trial of the OX40 agonist ivuxolimab. All receptors come from an adult with an advanced solid tumor such as melanoma, head and neck, liver or kidney cancer. Each CDR3 is given with its conserved first and last residue. Each record gives: V gene, D gene, clone size, J gene, CDR3 protein, CDR3 DNA. The D gene is left open where the match is weak. Clone size is stated in some rows and not others, as once, few, many or a class when expanded.

>TRBV6-5|-|few|TRBJ1-1
CASSTKDGPTTEAFF
TGTGCCAGCAGTACTAAGGACGGACCGACGACTGAAGCTTTCTTT
>TRBV13|-|-|TRBJ1-1
CASRFQDTEAFF
TGTGCCAGCAGATTTCAGGACACTGAAGCTTTCTTT
>TRBV18|TRBD1|once|TRBJ1-6
CASSPTTQGNSPLHF
TGTGCCAGCTCACCAACCACACAGGGGAATTCACCCCTCCACTTT
>TRBV5-1|TRBD2|few|TRBJ2-2
CASSPGVASGTGELFF
TGCGCCAGCAGCCCGGGGGTGGCTAGCGGGACCGGGGAGCTGTTTTTT
>TRBV5-8|-|-|TRBJ2-1
CASSIEGASINEQFF
TGTGCCAGCAGCATAGAGGGTGCTAGTATCAATGAGCAGTTCTTC
>TRBV30|-|-|TRBJ2-7
CAWSGGRNEQYF
TGTGCCTGGAGTGGCGGACGGAACGAGCAGTACTTC
>TRBV7-2|TRBD1|-|TRBJ2-3
CASSYTSTGARTDTQYF
TGTGCCAGCAGCTATACGAGCACAGGGGCCCGCACAGATACGCAGTATTTT
>TRBV5-4|-|-|TRBJ2-3
CASSLEGTDTQYF
TGTGCCAGCAGCTTGGAGGGCACAGATACGCAGTATTTT
>TRBV5-1|-|once|TRBJ2-5
CASSLVGQETQYF
TGCGCCAGCAGCTTGGTAGGGCAAGAGACCCAGTACTTC
>TRBV10-3|-|-|TRBJ1-4
CAISEPGTEKLFF
TGTGCCATCAGTGAGCCAGGGACTGAAAAACTGTTTTTT
>TRBV4-1|TRBD1|-|TRBJ2-1
CASSQGRGGWDNEQFF
TGCGCCAGCAGCCAAGGGCGAGGGGGCTGGGACAATGAGCAGTTCTTC
>TRBV15|TRBD2|-|TRBJ2-1
CATSRGSGRTYNEQFF
TGTGCCACCAGCAGGGGGAGCGGGAGGACCTACAATGAGCAGTTCTTC
>TRBV5-4|-|-|TRBJ1-4
CASSSTGANEKLFF
TGTGCCAGCAGCTCGACAGGAGCGAATGAAAAACTGTTTTTT
>TRBV5-1|TRBD2|-|TRBJ2-7
CASKTDGSGTGEQYF
TGCGCCAGCAAAACAGATGGGAGCGGGACGGGGGAGCAGTACTTC
>TRBV19|-|once|TRBJ1-4
CASSNRPAYEKLFF
TGTGCCAGTAGCAACAGGCCTGCCTATGAAAAACTGTTTTTT
>TRBV4-2|TRBD2|-|TRBJ2-7
CASSQDARGDYEQYF
TGTGCCAGCAGCCAAGATGCTCGGGGGGACTACGAGCAGTACTTC
>TRBV4-3|-|-|TRBJ2-5
CASSQGNRDTQETQYF
TGCGCCAGCAGCCAAGGGAACAGGGACACACAAGAGACCCAGTACTTC
>TRBV11-2|TRBD1|-|TRBJ2-2
CASSLDLGQGTGELFF
TGTGCCAGCAGCTTAGATCTTGGACAGGGGACCGGGGAGCTGTTTTTT
>TRBV23-1|TRBD2|-|TRBJ2-5
CASSQSDPSGRARETQYF
TGCGCCAGCAGTCAATCGGACCCTAGCGGGAGGGCCAGAGAGACCCAGTACTTC
>TRBV15|TRBD2|-|TRBJ2-1
CATSRDQAGGPGSEQFF
TGTGCCACCAGCAGAGATCAAGCGGGGGGGCCAGGGAGTGAGCAGTTCTTC
>TRBV10-1|-|-|TRBJ2-7
CASSPGLQYSYEQYF
TGCGCCAGCAGTCCGGGACTCCAGTACTCCTACGAGCAGTACTTC
>TRBV6-1|-|-|TRBJ2-3
CASSAKTPPPDTQYF
TGTGCCAGCAGTGCAAAGACCCCACCGCCAGATACGCAGTATTTT
>TRBV15|TRBD2|-|TRBJ2-7
CATSRGLAGNYEQYF
TGTGCCACCAGCAGAGGGTTAGCGGGTAACTACGAGCAGTACTTC
>TRBV7-6|TRBD2|-|TRBJ2-1
CASSWTSGGPTGEQFF
TGTGCCAGCAGCTGGACTAGCGGGGGGCCGACGGGTGAGCAGTTCTTC
>TRBV6-1|-|-|TRBJ1-5
CASSPDSSNQPQHF
TGTGCCAGCAGTCCCGACAGTTCCAATCAGCCCCAGCATTTT
>TRBV11-2|-|few|TRBJ1-3
CASSSRHGRTGNTIYF
TGTGCCAGCAGCTCCCGCCACGGGCGGACGGGAAACACCATATATTTT
>TRBV6-1|-|-|TRBJ1-2
CASSEGLAANYGYTF
TGTGCCAGCAGTGAGGGCCTGGCCGCTAACTATGGCTACACCTTC
>TRBV29-1|-|-|TRBJ2-5
CSVLTGRQETQYF
TGCAGCGTCTTGACAGGGAGGCAAGAGACCCAGTACTTC
>TRBV7-2|TRBD2|-|TRBJ2-7
CASSLEGRAGSFYEQYF
TGTGCCAGCAGCTTAGAAGGTCGAGCGGGATCCTTCTACGAGCAGTACTTC
>TRBV7-2|-|-|TRBJ1-5
CASSLAGGNNQPQHF
TGTGCCAGCAGCTTAGCCGGGGGGAACAATCAGCCCCAGCATTTT
>TRBV5-6|TRBD1|-|TRBJ1-6
CASSRDRGISPLHF
TGTGCCAGCAGCAGGGACAGGGGTATTTCACCCCTCCACTTT
>TRBV29-1|TRBD1|-|TRBJ2-6
CSVGGTGDPIPGANVLTF
TGCAGCGTTGGGGGGACAGGGGACCCAATCCCTGGGGCCAACGTCCTGACTTTC
>TRBV6-6|-|-|TRBJ2-3
CASSLVRGTDTQYF
TGTGCCAGCAGTCTTGTTCGGGGCACAGATACGCAGTATTTT
>TRBV11-2|TRBD2|-|TRBJ2-1
CASSFLWGGEQFF
TGTGCCAGCAGCTTCCTCTGGGGGGGGGAGCAGTTCTTC
>TRBV27|TRBD1|-|TRBJ2-7
CASSRTGPYEQYF
TGTGCCAGCAGCCGGACAGGGCCCTACGAGCAGTACTTC
>TRBV19|TRBD1|-|TRBJ1-2
CASSNPGQGGYGYTF
TGTGCCAGTAGTAACCCGGGACAGGGAGGATATGGCTACACCTTC
>TRBV5-5|-|-|TRBJ2-3
CASSFGPGADTQYF
-